Listed here is a single T cell receptor beta chain. The data are from a study of hypomethylating agent response in myelodysplastic syndrome. Germline CDR1 SNHLY, CDR2 FYNNEI. The trim removed 5 bases at V and 4 bases at J, leaving 13 bases unmatched. The CDR3 contains 18 residues. Measured with immunoSEQ multiplex PCR; TCRdb has only the in-frame clones, and not every one. This table has approximately 5,000 clones, around 80% appearing once. The sequencing used bone marrow, collected before or after starting hypomethylating agent treatment for myelodysplastic syndrome (not recorded which). The J gene is TRBJ1-6, the V gene TRBV2; TRBD1 agrees at 8 bases. This receptor was taken from a human donor with myelodysplastic syndrome. CDR3 sequence reads: CASSYRDRPIPYNSPLHF. In nucleotides, the CDR3 is TGTGCCAGCAGTTACCGGGACAGGCCAATCCCTTATAATTCACCCCTCCACTTT.